The clone carrying this T cell receptor beta chain has a handful of counts. CDR3 length: 16 amino acids. The junction had 9 bases not matched to a gene; V was cut back by 4 bases and J by 1 base. Germline V gives CDR1 LGHNA, CDR2 YSLEER. Vbeta (60) and Jbeta (13) primers were used in the PCR. TCRdb's table, derived via immunoSEQ multiplex PCR, lists solely in-frame clones and lacks some. The sample has some 200,000 clones, roughly 13% seen once. This entry comes from a study of cytomegalovirus exposure and HLA in healthy donors. Sequencing used PBMCs. The source of this sequence is a middle-aged man in good health and CMV-seropositive. The chain couples TRBV4-3 to TRBJ2-5; 7 nucleotides line up with TRBD1. CDR3 nucleotides: TGCGCCAGCAGCCCCACACAGACAGGGTCCCAAGAGACCCAGTACTTC. It is translated as CASSPTQTGSQETQYF.